Below, 8 T cell receptor beta chains from the same sample are listed, as sequenced in a study of vaccination and CD4 T cells after COVID-19. Sequencing of the DNA from cultured CD4+ T cells was carried out with the Oncomine TCR Beta short-read assay. TCRdb re-called the PCR reads through MiXCR, storing one row per CDR3 protein. This table holds some 11,000 distinct CDR3 sequences, around 40% found once. The treatment denotes: roughly ten-day PBMC culture with coronavirus spike peptide pools or control peptides (ViraFEST assay). Which antigens these TCRs recognize remains unknown. The specimen sequenced was cultured CD4+ T cells from blood. The receptors shown here come from a human donor with COVID-19.

The V and J genes are TRBV6-5 and TRBJ1-2; 7 nucleotides agree with TRBD1. J lost 8 bases, V lost 4 bases, and 7 bases had no gene match. Germline CDR1 is MNHEY and CDR2 is SVGAGI. The CDR3 is 13 amino acids. As DNA, the CDR3 is TGTGCCAGCAGTTTGACAGGGCCGGGGGGCTACACCTTC. Protein: CASSLTGPGGYTF.

The rearrangement uses TRBV11-3 and TRBJ2-3, with 8 bases matching TRBD2. Germline V gives CDR1 SGHNT, CDR2 YENEEA. This CDR3 has 17 residues. The V segment lost 5 bases and the J segment 1 base; nucleotides outside the gene matches: 11. In nucleotides, the CDR3 is TGTGCCAGCAGCGCAAAAGGGGCGGGACTAGGCACAGATACGCAGTATTTT. Encoded protein: CASSAKGAGLGTDTQYF.

The table lists this clonotype with a few counts. The rearrangement joins TRBV7-9 to TRBJ1-1; weak D call: TRBD1 (5 bases). The CDR3 loop spans 15 amino acids. Between the trimmed V and J ends, which lost 4 bases and 1 base, there was a span of 13 bases. Germline lookup yields CDR1 SEHNR and CDR2 FQNEAQ (reference sequence). The CDR3 nucleotides read TGTGCCAGCAGCTCGGGGACCCTCCAGAACACTGAAGCTTTCTTT. Residues: CASSSGTLQNTEAFF.

This clonotype has only a few counts. The chain links TRBV6-5 to TRBJ2-1; D gene uncertain. The V end was cut by 4 bases, the J end by 9 bases, with 10 bases between. This CDR3 region has 12 residues. Per the germline V gene, CDR1 is MNHEY and CDR2 is SVGAGI. CDR3 in DNA: TGTGCCAGCAGTTTTACCACTGGTGAGCAGTTCTTC. Protein product: CASSFTTGEQFF.

This clonotype was found a few times. The rearrangement uses TRBV5-1 and TRBJ2-5; weak D call: TRBD2 (7 bases). Germline values: CDR1 SGHRS, CDR2 YFSETQ. This CDR3 is 16 amino acids long. V was pared by 0 bases and J by 4 bases, with 16 bases between. The CDR3: CASSLAGGGGLETQYF. The CDR3 bases are TGCGCCAGCAGCTTGGCTGGGGGGGGCGGTTTAGAGACCCAGTACTTC. Based on the CDR3 plus reference TRBV5-1 and TRBJ2-5, the full variable domain is KAGVTQTPRYLIKTRGQQVTLSCSPISGHRSVSWYQQTPGQGLQFLFEYFSETQRNKGNFPGRFSGRQFSNSRSEMNVSTLELGDSALYLCASSLAGGGGLETQYFGPGTRLLVL.

This rearrangement joins TRBV2 to TRBJ2-7; a possible D gene is TRBD1 (5 bases). The CDR3 consists of 14 residues. Germline CDR1 is SNHLY and CDR2 is FYNNEI. The V and J ends lost 1 base and 6 bases respectively, with 13 bases between them. In DNA form, the CDR3 reads TGTGCCAGCAGTGAAGGCAGGGATTCAGTCGAGCAGTACTTC. This sequence encodes CASSEGRDSVEQYF. The complete variable domain, with remaining parts taken from reference TRBV2 and TRBJ2-7, reads EPEVTQTPSHQVTQMGQEVILRCVPISNHLYFYWYRQILGQKVEFLVSFYNNEISEKSEIFDDQFSVERPDGSNFTLKIRSTKLEDSAMYFCASSEGRDSVEQYFGPGTRLTVT.

The chain links TRBV19 to TRBJ2-1; 9 positions match TRBD2. The V segment lost 5 bases and the J segment 7 bases; nucleotides outside the gene matches: 6. From germline, CDR1 is LNHDA and CDR2 SQIVND (reference sequence). The CDR3 loop spans 14 amino acids. The CDR3 DNA sequence: TGTGCCAGTAGTGGGGGACTAGCTGGAAATGAGCAGTTCTTC. It translates to CASSGGLAGNEQFF.

The chain uses TRBV20-1 and TRBJ2-5, with TRBD2 identical over 8 bases. The V and J ends lost 3 bases and 5 bases, in that order; junction bases with no gene match: 8. The CDR3 is made up of 14 amino acids. Germline assignment: CDR1 DFQATT and CDR2 SNEGSKA (reference sequence). DNA of the CDR3: TGCAGTGCTAGTACGCGGGGGGCGGTGGAGACCCAGTACTTC. Its protein is CSASTRGAVETQYF.